This record covers a single TCR beta chain. The antigen is undetermined. Averaging around 120 mL, one heparinised blood draw was given by each donor. Naive, central memory, regulatory and stem cell-like memory cells within the CD4+ compartment were sorted using CD45RO/CCR7/CD25/CD127/CD95/CD27. The sample comes from a study of beta chain features in type 1 diabetes. The CDR3 has 12 residues. Trimming cost V 5 bases and J 0 bases, with 5 bases left between them. Germline values: CDR1 SGHTA, CDR2 FQGTGA. cDNA synthesis used the whole RNA isolate, giving expressed TCRB sequences. Sequencing of naive, central memory and regulatory T cell samples gave an average of around 3.5 million reads. The method was immunoSEQ multiplex PCR; TCRdb's version includes in-frame clones alone and lacks a portion of them. The sample lists fewer than 300,000 clones, approximately 11% occurring once. Broader study findings: Moderately but significantly shorter TCRB CDR3s were found in Type 1 diabetes patients in all four CD4+ subsets.

The sequencing input was naive CD4+ T cells from blood. The chain uses TRBV7-3 and TRBJ2-7; D is undetermined. The receptor was isolated from a man aged 25-45 years with type 1 diabetes. As DNA, the CDR3 is TGTGCCAGCAGCCCCTACTCCTACGAGCAGTACTTC. Residues: CASSPYSYEQYF.